This T cell receptor beta chain is drawn from a study of T cell responses to AZD1222 COVID-19 vaccine. Overall study findings and caveats: Sampled repertoires all dated from after the peak T cell response. Clonal diversity may have been underestimated in mostly white British donors. Seropositive status at baseline applied to only five or six AZD1222 recipients. Researchers report vaccine-associated CD4 TCRs spanning spike, with dominance at 160-218 and 743-854.

The table came from immunoSEQ multiplex PCR; TCRdb's copy has only in-frame clones and leaves some out. The sample lists some 150,000 clones; more than 75% were seen once. Worth noting for this clone: The antigen remains undetermined.

Germline-derived CDR1 and CDR2 are LNHDA and SQIVND (reference sequence). Unmatched junction bases numbered 2, after V lost 3 bases and J lost 4 bases. The CDR3 extends over 15 amino acids. Sequencing used peripheral blood, obtained 28 days after the second AZD1222 dose. The chain joins TRBV19 to TRBJ2-2; 10 nucleotides align to TRBD1. The sequence came from an adult who received the AZD1222 COVID-19 vaccine. The CDR3 nucleotides are TGTGCCAGTAGTATTCGGACAGGGGGCACCGGGGAGCTGTTTTTT. It encodes CASSIRTGGTGELFF.